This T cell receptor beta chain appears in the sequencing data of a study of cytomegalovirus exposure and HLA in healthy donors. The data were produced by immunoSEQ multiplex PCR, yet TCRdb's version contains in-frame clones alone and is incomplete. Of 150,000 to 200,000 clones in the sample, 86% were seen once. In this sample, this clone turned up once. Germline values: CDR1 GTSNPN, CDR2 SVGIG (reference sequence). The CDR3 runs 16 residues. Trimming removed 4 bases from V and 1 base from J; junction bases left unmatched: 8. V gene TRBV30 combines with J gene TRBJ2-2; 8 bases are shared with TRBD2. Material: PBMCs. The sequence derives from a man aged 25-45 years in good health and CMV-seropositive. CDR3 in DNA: TGTGCCTGGACCAAAGCGGGGGCAGGGAACACCGGGGAGCTGTTTTTT. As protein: CAWTKAGAGNTGELFF. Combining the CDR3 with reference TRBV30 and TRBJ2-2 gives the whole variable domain SQTIHQWPATLVQPVGSPLSLECTVEGTSNPNLYWYRQAAGRGLQLLFYSVGIGQISSEVPQNLSASRPQDRQFILSSKKLLLSDSGFYLCAWTKAGAGNTGELFFGEGSRLTVL.